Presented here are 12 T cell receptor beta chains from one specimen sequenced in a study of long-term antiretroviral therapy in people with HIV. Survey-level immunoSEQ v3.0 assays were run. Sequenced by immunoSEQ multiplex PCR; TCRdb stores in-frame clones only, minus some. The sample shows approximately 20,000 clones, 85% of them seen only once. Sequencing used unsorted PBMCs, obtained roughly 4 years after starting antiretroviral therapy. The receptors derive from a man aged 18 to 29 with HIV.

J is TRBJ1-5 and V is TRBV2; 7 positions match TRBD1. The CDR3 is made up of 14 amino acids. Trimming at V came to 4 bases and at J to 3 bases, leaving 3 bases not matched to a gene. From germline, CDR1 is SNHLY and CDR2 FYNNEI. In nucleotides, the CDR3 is TGTGCCAGCAGTGCAACAGGGGCCAATCAGCCCCAGCATTTT. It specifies CASSATGANQPQHF.

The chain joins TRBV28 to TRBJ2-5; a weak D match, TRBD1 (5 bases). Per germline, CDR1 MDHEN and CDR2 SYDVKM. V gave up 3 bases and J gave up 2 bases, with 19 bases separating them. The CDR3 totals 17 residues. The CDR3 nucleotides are TGTGCCAGCAGTTTTACGTTTAGGGGATCCCGTCAAGAGACCCAGTACTTC. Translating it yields CASSFTFRGSRQETQYF. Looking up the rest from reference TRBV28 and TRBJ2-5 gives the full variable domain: DVKVTQSSRYLVKRTGEKVFLECVQDMDHENMFWYRQDPGLGLRLIYFSYDVKMKEKGDIPEGYSVSREKKERFSLILESASTNQTSMYLCASSFTFRGSRQETQYFGPGTRLLVL.

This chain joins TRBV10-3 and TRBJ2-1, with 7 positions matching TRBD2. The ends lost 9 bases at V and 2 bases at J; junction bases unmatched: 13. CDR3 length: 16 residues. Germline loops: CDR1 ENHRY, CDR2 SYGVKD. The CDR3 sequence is CAMGFIAGRTYNEQFF. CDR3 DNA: TGTGCCATGGGATTCATAGCGGGCAGAACCTACAATGAGCAGTTCTTC.

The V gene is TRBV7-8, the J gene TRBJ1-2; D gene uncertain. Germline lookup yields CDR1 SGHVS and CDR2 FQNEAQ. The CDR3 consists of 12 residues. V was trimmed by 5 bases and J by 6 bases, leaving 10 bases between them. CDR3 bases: TGTGCCAGCAGCCTGACCTTGGATGGCTACACCTTC. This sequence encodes CASSLTLDGYTF.

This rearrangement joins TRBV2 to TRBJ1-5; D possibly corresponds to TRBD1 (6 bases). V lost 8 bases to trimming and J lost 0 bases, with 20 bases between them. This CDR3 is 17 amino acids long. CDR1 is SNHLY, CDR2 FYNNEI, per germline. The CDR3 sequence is CASAKRDTSFSNQPQHF. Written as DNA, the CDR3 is TGTGCCAGCGCCAAGCGGGACACCTCCTTTAGCAATCAGCCCCAGCATTTT.

This CDR3 reads CASSAEDRGGYEQYF. The CDR3 DNA is TGTGCCAGCAGCGCCGAAGACAGGGGTGGATACGAGCAGTACTTC. The chain recombines TRBV9 with TRBJ2-7; 8 nucleotides agree with TRBD1. After removal of 3 bases from V and 4 bases from J, the junction contained 9 bases not matched to a gene. The CDR3 is 15 residues long. Germline CDR1 reads SGDLS; CDR2 reads YYNGEE.

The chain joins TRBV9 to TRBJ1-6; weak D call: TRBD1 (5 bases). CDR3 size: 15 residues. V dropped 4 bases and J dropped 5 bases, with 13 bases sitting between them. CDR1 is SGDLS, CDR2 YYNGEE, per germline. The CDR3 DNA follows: TGTGCCAGCAGCCGCGCCGGGACTGATAATTCACCCCTCCACTTT. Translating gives CASSRAGTDNSPLHF. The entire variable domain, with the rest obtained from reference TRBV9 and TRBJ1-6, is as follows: DSGVTQTPKHLITATGQRVTLRCSPRSGDLSVYWYQQSLDQGLQFLIQYYNGEERAKGNILERFSAQQFPDLHSELNLSSLELGDSALYFCASSRAGTDNSPLHFGNGTRLTVT.

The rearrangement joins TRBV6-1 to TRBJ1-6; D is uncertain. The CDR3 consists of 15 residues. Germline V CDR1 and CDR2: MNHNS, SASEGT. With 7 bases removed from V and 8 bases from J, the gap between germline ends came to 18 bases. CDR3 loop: CASTKKAGNDSPLHF. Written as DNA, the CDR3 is TGTGCCAGCACCAAGAAGGCGGGGAATGATTCACCCCTCCACTTT.

CDR3 residues: CATSRGGQDLNQPQHF. DNA for the CDR3: TGTGCCACCAGCAGAGGGGGACAGGACCTAAATCAGCCCCAGCATTTT. The V gene is TRBV15, the J gene TRBJ1-5, with 8 bases identical to TRBD1. V shed 1 base and J 4 bases; nucleotides not matched to a gene: 6. CDR1 LNHNV and CDR2 YYDKDF come from the germline V gene (reference sequence). The CDR3 totals 16 residues.

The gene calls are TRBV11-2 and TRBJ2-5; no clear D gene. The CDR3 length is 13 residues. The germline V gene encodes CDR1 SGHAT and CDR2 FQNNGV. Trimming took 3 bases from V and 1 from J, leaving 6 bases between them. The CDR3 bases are TGTGCCAGCAGCTTCCAACCCCAAGAGACCCAGTACTTC. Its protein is CASSFQPQETQYF.

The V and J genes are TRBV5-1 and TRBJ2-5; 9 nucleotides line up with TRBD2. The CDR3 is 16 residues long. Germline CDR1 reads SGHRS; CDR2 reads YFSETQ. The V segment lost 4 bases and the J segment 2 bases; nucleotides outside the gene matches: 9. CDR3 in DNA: TGCGCCAGCAGCCCCCGCCCTAGCGGGGTTCAAGAGACCCAGTACTTC. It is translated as CASSPRPSGVQETQYF.

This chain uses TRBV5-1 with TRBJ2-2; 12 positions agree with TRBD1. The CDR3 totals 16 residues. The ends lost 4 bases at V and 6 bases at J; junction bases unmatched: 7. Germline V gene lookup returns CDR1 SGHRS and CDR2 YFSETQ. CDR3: CASSGDRGRRSGELFF. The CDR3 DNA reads TGCGCCAGCAGCGGGGACAGGGGGCGAAGATCCGGGGAGCTGTTTTTT.